This T cell receptor beta chain was captured by sequencing in a study of T-cell reconstitution after alpha-beta-depleted transplantation in children. Comments on this clonotype: It may be a read error: a sequence one base away is much more abundant.

This CDR3 is built from 15 residues. Germline values: CDR1 LGHNA, CDR2 YSLEER. V lost 4 bases and J lost 4, with 14 bases in between. TCRbeta library preparation incorporated unique molecular identifiers. TCRdb re-called the PCR reads through MiXCR, storing one row per CDR3 protein. The repertoire holds about 360,000 distinct CDR3 sequences, with 10% to 15% as singletons. The source was PBMCs, collected from the stem cell graft. This chain links TRBV4-3 with TRBJ2-1, with D perhaps TRBD1 or TRBD2 (5 bases each). The sequence derives from a human donor who donated a stem cell graft to a child with Fanconi anemia. CDR3 loop: CASSRTRDVYNEQFF. CDR3 nucleotides: TGCGCCAGCAGCCGTACCCGGGACGTATACAATGAGCAGTTCTTC.